This TCR beta chain originates from a study of T cell responses to AZD1222 COVID-19 vaccine. TCRdb's table, derived via immunoSEQ multiplex PCR, lists solely in-frame clones and lacks some. The sample holds over 150,000 clones, 85% to 90% seen once. The sample holds a few counts of this clone. Its antigen is unknown. Whole-study findings and limits: The donor cohort was predominantly white British with a female majority, and clonal diversity may have been underestimated. Researchers took repertoire samples only after the peak T cell response had come. When two AZD1222 doses had been given, Spike-specific TCR breadth and depth rose. Along spike, vaccine-associated CD4 TCRs were found throughout, with dominance at 160-218 and 743-854.

The sequence was collected from an adult who received the AZD1222 COVID-19 vaccine. Sequencing was performed on peripheral blood, taken 28 days after the second AZD1222 dose.

CDR3: CASTASWAQTYEQYF. The CDR3 nucleotides are TGTGCCAGCACCGCTTCATGGGCACAGACCTACGAGCAGTACTTC. This rearrangement joins TRBV2 to TRBJ2-7; D is uncertain. The CDR3 is 15 amino acids. Germline assignment: CDR1 SNHLY and CDR2 FYNNEI. Trimming shortened V by 7 bases and J by 2 bases, and 18 bases separated the two germline ends.